This TCR beta chain was captured by sequencing in a study of shared clonotypes between healthy human individuals. Study at large: The composition of the donors was a couple of women and a few men aged 18 to 49.

Terminally differentiated effector memory CD45RA+ cells were excluded from the naive CD8 cells, which were CD45RO-negative and positively selected for CCR7. Clones were read by immunoSEQ multiplex PCR, and TCRdb kept only the in-frame ones, dropping some. The repertoire holds around 600,000 clones, with approximately 95% as singletons. The specimen sequenced was naive CD8+ T cells sorted from blood. This TCR was recovered from a woman between 25 and 40 years old in good health.

The CDR3: CASSSSSGSSYEQYF. DNA of the CDR3: TGTGCCAGTAGTAGTAGTAGCGGGAGTTCATACGAGCAGTACTTC. This chain links TRBV19 with TRBJ2-7, with 9 bases matching TRBD2. V gave up 4 bases and J gave up 4 bases; unmatched junction bases: 8. The CDR3 is 15 residues long. In germline, CDR1 is LNHDA, CDR2 SQIVND (reference sequence).